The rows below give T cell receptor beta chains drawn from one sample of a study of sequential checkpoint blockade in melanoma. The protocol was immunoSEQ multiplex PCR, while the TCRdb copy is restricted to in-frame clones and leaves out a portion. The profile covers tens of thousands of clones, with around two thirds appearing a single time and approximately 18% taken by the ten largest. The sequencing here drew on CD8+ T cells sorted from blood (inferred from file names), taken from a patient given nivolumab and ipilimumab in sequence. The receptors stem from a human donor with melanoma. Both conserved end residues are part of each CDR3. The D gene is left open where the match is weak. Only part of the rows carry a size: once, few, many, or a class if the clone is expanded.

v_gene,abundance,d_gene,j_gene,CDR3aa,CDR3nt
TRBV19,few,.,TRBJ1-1,CASSVTGLTEAFF,TGTGCCAGTAGTGTAACAGGGCTCACTGAAGCTTTCTTT
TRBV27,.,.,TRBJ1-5,CASKPSGINQPQHF,TGTGCCAGCAAACCCTCAGGGATCAATCAGCCCCAGCATTTT
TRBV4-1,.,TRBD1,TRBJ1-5,CASSHGQGVQPQHF,TGCGCCAGCAGCCATGGACAGGGAGTACAGCCCCAGCATTTT
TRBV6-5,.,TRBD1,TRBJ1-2,CASSWQGEAGGYTF,TGTGCCAGCAGTTGGCAGGGGGAGGCGGGTGGCTACACCTTC
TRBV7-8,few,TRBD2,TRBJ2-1,CASSPRLAGGFNEQFF,TGTGCCAGCAGCCCTCGACTAGCGGGGGGCTTCAATGAGCAGTTCTTC
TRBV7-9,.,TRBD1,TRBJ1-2,CASSLVLTGDGGYTF,TGTGCCAGCAGCTTAGTTTTGACAGGGGACGGTGGCTACACCTTC
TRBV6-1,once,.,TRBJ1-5,CASSTGDSQPQHF,TGTGCCAGCAGCACCGGGGACTCACAGCCCCAGCATTTT
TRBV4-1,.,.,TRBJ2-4,CASSHPPDLDKNIQYF,TGCGCCAGCAGCCACCCCCCGGACTTAGACAAAAACATTCAGTACTTC
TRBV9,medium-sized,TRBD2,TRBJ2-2,CASSFGTSGVVTGELFF,TGTGCCAGCAGCTTTGGGACTAGCGGGGTCGTCACCGGGGAGCTGTTTTTT
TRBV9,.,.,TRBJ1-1,CASSVDSGVNTEAFF,TGTGCCAGCAGCGTCGACTCAGGGGTAAACACTGAAGCTTTCTTT
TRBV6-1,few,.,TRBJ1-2,CASSEKDGNLYGYTF,TGTGCCAGCAGTGAAAAAGACGGGAACCTCTATGGCTACACCTTC
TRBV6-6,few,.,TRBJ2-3,CASSPVGAAPRDTQYF,TGTGCCAGCAGCCCTGTGGGGGCGGCCCCCCGCGATACGCAGTATTTT
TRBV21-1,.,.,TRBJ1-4,CASSKSLSVPLQLFF,TGTGCCAGCAGCAAAAGCTTAAGTGTTCCGCTGCAACTGTTTTTT
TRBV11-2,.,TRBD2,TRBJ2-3,CASSLVAGTGTDTQYF,TGTGCCAGCAGCTTAGTAGCGGGGACTGGCACAGATACGCAGTATTTT
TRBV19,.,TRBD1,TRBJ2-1,CASSSRDRGLNGQFF,TGTGCCAGTAGTTCCCGGGACAGGGGGCTCAATGGGCAGTTCTTC
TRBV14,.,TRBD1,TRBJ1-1,CASSQGQGGETFF,TGTGCCAGCAGCCAAGGACAGGGGGGGGAGACTTTCTTT
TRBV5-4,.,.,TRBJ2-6,CASSGPGGANVLTF,TGTGCCAGCAGCGGTCCGGGTGGGGCCAACGTCCTGACTTTC
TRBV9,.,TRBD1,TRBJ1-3,CASSVGQGVTGNTIYF,TGTGCCAGCAGCGTAGGACAGGGGGTGACGGGAAACACCATATATTTT
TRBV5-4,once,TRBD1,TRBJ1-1,CASRPTGGGTEAFF,TGTGCCAGCAGACCTACAGGGGGAGGGACTGAAGCTTTCTTT